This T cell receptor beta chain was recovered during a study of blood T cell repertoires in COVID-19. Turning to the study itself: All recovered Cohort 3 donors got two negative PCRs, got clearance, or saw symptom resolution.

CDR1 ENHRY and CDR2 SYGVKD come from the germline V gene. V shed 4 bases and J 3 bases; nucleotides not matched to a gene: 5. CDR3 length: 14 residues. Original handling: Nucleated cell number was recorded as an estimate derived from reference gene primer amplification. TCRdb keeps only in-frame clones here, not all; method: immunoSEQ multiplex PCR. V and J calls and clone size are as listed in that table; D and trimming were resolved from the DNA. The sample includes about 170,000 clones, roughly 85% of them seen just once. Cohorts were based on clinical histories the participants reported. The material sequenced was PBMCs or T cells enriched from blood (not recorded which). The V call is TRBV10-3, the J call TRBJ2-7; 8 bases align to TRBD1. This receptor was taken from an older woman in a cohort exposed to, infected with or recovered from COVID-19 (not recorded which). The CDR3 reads CAISGQGQNYEQYF. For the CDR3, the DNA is TGTGCCATCAGTGGACAGGGGCAAAACTACGAGCAGTACTTC.